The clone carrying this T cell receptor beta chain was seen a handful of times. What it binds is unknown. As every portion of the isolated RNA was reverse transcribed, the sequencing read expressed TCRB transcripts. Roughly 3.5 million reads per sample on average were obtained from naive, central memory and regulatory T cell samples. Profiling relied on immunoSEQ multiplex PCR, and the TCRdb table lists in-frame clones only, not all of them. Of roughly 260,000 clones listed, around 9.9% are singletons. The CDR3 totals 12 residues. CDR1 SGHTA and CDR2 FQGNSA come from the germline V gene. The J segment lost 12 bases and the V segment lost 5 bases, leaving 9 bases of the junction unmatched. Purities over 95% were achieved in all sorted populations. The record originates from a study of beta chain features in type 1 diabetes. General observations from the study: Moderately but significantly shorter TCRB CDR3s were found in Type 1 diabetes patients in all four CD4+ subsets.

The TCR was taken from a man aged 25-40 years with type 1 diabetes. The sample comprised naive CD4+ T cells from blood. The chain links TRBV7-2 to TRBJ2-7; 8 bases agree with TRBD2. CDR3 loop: CASSGPSGGRYF. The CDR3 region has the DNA TGTGCCAGCAGCGGCCCCAGCGGGGGAAGGTACTTC.